This T cell receptor beta chain was captured in a study of blood T cell repertoires in COVID-19. Overall study context: The United States, Italy and Spain provided the acute and convalescent COVID-19 samples.

Clones were read by immunoSEQ multiplex PCR, and TCRdb kept only the in-frame ones, dropping some. The table shows tens of thousands of clones, with roughly 80% occurring only once. V was clipped by 3 bases and J by 7 bases, with 15 bases between them. Germline assignment: CDR1 LGHNA and CDR2 YNFKEQ. The CDR3 consists of 15 residues. The sequence derives from a human donor in a cohort sampled during active COVID-19. The sequencing input was peripheral blood. The genes are TRBV4-2 and TRBJ1-4, with unresolved D. CDR3 nucleotide sequence: TGTGCCAGCAGCCAGGCCTCCGGGATAGGTGAAAAACTGTTTTTT. Amino acids: CASSQASGIGEKLFF.